Listed below are T cell receptor beta chains from one sample, sequenced in a study of T cells in Graves' hyperthyroidism and ophthalmopathy. TCRdb re-derived calls from the multiplex PCR reads in MiXCR, one entry per CDR3 protein. This sample carries approximately 640,000 distinct CDR3 sequences, 15% to 20% of them seen once, and the ten largest clones take 3.5% to 4%. The sequenced material came from blood. The receptors come from a woman between 25 and 40 years old with Graves' hyperthyroidism. CDR3s include the opening cysteine and the closing phenylalanine or tryptophan. Fields, in order: clone size, D gene, V gene, CDR3 protein. D genes are given only for firm matches. The listing skips clone size in some rows; elsewhere it reads once, few, many or a size class.

size: few; D: -; V: TRBV12-3/TRBV12-4; CDR3: CASSFESLSNQPQHF
size: many; D: TRBD2; V: TRBV30; CDR3: CAWSVASGKRSQYF
size: few; D: -; V: TRBV5-1; CDR3: CASSLGGEVQSYEQYF
size: few; D: -; V: TRBV18; CDR3: CASSPPDRPHGAQYF
size: few; D: -; V: TRBV6-2/TRBV6-3; CDR3: CASTSFGQGIGELLF
size: many; D: -; V: TRBV27; CDR3: CASSLIGRRTEAFF
size: few; D: -; V: TRBV29-1; CDR3: CSVKTSSDNEQFF
size: few; D: -; V: TRBV20-1; CDR3: CSADDSLSSTYEQYF
size: -; D: -; V: TRBV3-1; CDR3: CASSQVDGRTEAFF
size: few; D: -; V: TRBV29-1; CDR3: CSLGEGHTEAFF
size: many; D: -; V: TRBV30; CDR3: CAWKNTGELFF
size: many; D: TRBD1; V: TRBV27; CDR3: CASSYAQDRGLYNSPLHF
size: -; D: -; V: TRBV6-2/TRBV6-3; CDR3: CASSYSRGVINTQYF
size: -; D: -; V: TRBV11-2; CDR3: CASSHDLLVSLNKGEFF
size: many; D: -; V: TRBV28; CDR3: CASSTVLGGEQYF
size: -; D: -; V: TRBV7-9; CDR3: CASSLTGLAGANVLTF
size: many; D: -; V: TRBV11-3; CDR3: CASGGGTEAFF
size: many; D: TRBD2; V: TRBV11-3; CDR3: CASSLGRDYYTGELFF
size: many; D: TRBD2; V: TRBV11-2; CDR3: CASTLPGGNEQFF
size: few; D: -; V: TRBV12-3/TRBV12-4; CDR3: CASKRGETYNEQFF
size: -; D: TRBD2; V: TRBV5-5; CDR3: CASISAGATSTDTQYF
size: many; D: -; V: TRBV7-2; CDR3: CASSLDLRTDTQYF
size: -; D: -; V: TRBV15; CDR3: CATTSGETQYF
size: -; D: -; V: TRBV5-1; CDR3: CASSLGARQDSYEQYF
size: many; D: TRBD1; V: TRBV30; CDR3: CAWDREVYGYTF
size: -; D: -; V: TRBV9; CDR3: CASSVEAHGEQYF
size: -; D: -; V: TRBV3-1; CDR3: CASSQGGPAGLFF
size: many; D: -; V: TRBV30; CDR3: CAWSLGTNTEAFF
size: -; D: -; V: TRBV20-1; CDR3: CSARGGRKGYTF
size: -; D: TRBD2; V: TRBV7-3; CDR3: CASSSSGTSGTYEQYF
size: many; D: -; V: TRBV2; CDR3: CASRIGGSNQPQHF
size: many; D: TRBD2; V: TRBV28; CDR3: CASKGGQETQYF
size: many; D: TRBD2; V: TRBV11-3; CDR3: CASSPGTSETTDTQYF
size: many; D: -; V: TRBV7-9; CDR3: CASSPGAGLDEQFF
size: few; D: -; V: TRBV5-1; CDR3: CAGSQTAGAGETQYF
size: many; D: -; V: TRBV11-1; CDR3: CASSLRASADEQYF
size: many; D: -; V: TRBV12-3/TRBV12-4; CDR3: CASSPRVTQNQPQHF
size: -; D: -; V: TRBV7-9; CDR3: CASSQGYGAYEQYF
size: many; D: -; V: TRBV28; CDR3: CASSLWQAGSSTDTQYF
size: many; D: TRBD1; V: TRBV3-1; CDR3: CASSQTGVSGNTIYF
size: many; D: -; V: TRBV2; CDR3: CASIAFIDNEQFF
size: many; D: TRBD1; V: TRBV5-1; CDR3: CASVGQGDSYEQYF
size: few; D: -; V: TRBV20-1; CDR3: CSARASGDIQYF
size: many; D: -; V: TRBV10-3; CDR3: CAFRGSEPYGYTF
size: many; D: -; V: TRBV11-2; CDR3: CASSLDVGGQETQYF
size: -; D: -; V: TRBV27; CDR3: CARSLSSSFIEQYF
size: many; D: -; V: TRBV28; CDR3: CASSLTAFYGAGGTNEKLFF
size: -; D: -; V: TRBV14; CDR3: CASSQEARSYEQYF
size: many; D: -; V: TRBV28; CDR3: CASSPRPKIREQYF
size: -; D: -; V: TRBV7-3; CDR3: CASSSKRLPGANVLTF
size: many; D: -; V: TRBV19; CDR3: CASSSGSYNEQFF
size: many; D: TRBD1; V: TRBV6-5; CDR3: CASSYSTQGNSPLHF
size: -; D: TRBD2; V: TRBV2; CDR3: CASRVLAGGYNEQFF
size: many; D: -; V: TRBV28; CDR3: CASSTAGEKLFF
size: -; D: TRBD2; V: TRBV14; CDR3: CASSQGSGRIYNEQFF
size: -; D: TRBD2; V: TRBV10-2; CDR3: CASLGGGRGYNEQFF
size: many; D: TRBD2; V: TRBV11-2; CDR3: CASSLGSGRYNEQFF
size: few; D: -; V: TRBV7-9; CDR3: CASSLGTGMSSYNEQFF
size: -; D: -; V: TRBV25-1; CDR3: CASSEGAGAYNEQFF
size: few; D: -; V: TRBV5-1; CDR3: CASSSDGRNTGELFF